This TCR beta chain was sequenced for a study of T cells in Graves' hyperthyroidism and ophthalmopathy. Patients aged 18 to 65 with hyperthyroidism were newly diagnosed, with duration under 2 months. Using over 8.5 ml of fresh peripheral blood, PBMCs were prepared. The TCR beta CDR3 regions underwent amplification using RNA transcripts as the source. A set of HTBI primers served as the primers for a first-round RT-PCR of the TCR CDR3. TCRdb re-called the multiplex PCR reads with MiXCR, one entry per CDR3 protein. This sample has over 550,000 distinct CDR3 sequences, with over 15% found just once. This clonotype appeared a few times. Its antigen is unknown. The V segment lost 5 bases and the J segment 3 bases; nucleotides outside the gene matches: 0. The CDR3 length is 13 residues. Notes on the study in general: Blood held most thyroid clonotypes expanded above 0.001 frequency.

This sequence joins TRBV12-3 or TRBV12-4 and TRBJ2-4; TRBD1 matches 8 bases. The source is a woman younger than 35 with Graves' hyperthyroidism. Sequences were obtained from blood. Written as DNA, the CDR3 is TGTGCCAGCAGTGGACAGGGCAAAAACATTCAGTACTTC. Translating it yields CASSGQGKNIQYF.